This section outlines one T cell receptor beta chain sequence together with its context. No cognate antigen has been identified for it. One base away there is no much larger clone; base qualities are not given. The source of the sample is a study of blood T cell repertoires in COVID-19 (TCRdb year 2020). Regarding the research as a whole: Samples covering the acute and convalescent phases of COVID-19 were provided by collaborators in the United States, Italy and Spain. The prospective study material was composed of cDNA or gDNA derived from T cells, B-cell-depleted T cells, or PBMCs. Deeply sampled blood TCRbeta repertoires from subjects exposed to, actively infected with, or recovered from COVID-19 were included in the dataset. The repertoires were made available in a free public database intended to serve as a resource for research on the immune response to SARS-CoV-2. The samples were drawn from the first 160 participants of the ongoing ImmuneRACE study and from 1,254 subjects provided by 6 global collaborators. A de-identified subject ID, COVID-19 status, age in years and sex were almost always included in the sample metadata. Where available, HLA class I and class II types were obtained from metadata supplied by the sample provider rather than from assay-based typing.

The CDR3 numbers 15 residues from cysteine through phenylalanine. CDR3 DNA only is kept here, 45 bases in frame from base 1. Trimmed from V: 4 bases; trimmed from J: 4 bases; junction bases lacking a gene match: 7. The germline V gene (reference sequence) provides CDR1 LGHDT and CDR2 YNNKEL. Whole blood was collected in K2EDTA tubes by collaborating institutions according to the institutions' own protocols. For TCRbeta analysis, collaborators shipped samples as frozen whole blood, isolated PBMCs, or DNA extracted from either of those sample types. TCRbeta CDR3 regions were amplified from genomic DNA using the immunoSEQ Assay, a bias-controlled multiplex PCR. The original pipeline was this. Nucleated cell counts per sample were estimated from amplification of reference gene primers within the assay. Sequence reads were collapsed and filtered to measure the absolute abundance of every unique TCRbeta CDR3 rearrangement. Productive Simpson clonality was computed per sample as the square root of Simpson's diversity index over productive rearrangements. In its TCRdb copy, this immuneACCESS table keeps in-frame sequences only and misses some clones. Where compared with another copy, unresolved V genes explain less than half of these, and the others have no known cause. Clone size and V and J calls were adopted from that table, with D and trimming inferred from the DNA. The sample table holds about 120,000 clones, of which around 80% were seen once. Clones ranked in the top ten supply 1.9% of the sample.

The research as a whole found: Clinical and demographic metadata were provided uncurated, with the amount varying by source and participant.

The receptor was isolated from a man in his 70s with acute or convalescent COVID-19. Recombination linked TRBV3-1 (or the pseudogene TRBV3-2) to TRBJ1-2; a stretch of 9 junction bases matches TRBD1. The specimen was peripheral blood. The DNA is TGTGCCAGCAGCCGTGGACAGGGGAGGGGCTATGGCTACACCTTC. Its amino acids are CASSRGQGRGYGYTF.